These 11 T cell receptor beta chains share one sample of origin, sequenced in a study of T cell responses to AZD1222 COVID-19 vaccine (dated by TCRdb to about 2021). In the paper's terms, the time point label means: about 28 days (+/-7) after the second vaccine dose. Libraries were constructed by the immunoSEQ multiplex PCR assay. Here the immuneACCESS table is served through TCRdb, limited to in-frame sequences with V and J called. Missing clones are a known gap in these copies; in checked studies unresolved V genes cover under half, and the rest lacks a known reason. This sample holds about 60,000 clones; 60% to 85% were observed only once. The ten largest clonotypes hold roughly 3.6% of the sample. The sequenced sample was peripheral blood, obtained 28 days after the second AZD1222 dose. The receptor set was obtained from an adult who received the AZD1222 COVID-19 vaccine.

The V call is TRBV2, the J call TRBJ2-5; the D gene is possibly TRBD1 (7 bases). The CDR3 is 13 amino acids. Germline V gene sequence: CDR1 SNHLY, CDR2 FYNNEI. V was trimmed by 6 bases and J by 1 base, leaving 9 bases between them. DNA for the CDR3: TGTGCCAGCAGGCGGGACAGCCAAGAGACCCAGTACTTC. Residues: CASRRDSQETQYF. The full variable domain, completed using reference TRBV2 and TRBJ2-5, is EPEVTQTPSHQVTQMGQEVILRCVPISNHLYFYWYRQILGQKVEFLVSFYNNEISEKSEIFDDQFSVERPDGSNFTLKIRSTKLEDSAMYFCASRRDSQETQYFGPGTRLLVL.

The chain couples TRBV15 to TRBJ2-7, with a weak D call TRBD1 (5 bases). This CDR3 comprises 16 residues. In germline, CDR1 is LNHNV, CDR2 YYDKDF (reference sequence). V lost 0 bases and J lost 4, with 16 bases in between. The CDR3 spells CATSRDVGQIQYEQYF. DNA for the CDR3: TGTGCCACCAGCAGAGATGTGGGGCAGATTCAGTACGAGCAGTACTTC.

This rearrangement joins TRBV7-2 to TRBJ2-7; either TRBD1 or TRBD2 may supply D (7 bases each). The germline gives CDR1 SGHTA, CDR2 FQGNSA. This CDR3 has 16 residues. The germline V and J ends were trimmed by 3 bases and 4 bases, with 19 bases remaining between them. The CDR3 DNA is TGTGCCAGCAGCTTTGGTTTCAGCAGGGGGGGGTACGAGCAGTACTTC. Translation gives CASSFGFSRGGYEQYF.

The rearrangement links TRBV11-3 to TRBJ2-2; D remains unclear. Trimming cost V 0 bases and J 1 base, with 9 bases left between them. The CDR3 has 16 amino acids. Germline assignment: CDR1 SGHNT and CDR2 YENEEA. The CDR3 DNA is TGTGCCAGCAGCTTAGACAGTAATAGGAACACCGGGGAGCTGTTTTTT. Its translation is CASSLDSNRNTGELFF. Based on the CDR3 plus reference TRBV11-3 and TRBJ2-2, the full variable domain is EAGVVQSPRYKIIEKKQPVAFWCNPISGHNTLYWYLQNLGQGPELLIRYENEEAVDDSQLPKDRFSAERLKGVDSTLKIQPAELGDSAVYLCASSLDSNRNTGELFFGEGSRLTVL.

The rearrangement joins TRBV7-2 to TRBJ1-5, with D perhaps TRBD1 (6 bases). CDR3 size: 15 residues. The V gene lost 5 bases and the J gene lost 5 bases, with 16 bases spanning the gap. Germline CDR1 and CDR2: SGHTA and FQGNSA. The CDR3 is CASSVDSGGYQPQHF. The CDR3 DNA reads TGTGCCAGCAGCGTGGACAGTGGAGGATATCAGCCCCAGCATTTT.

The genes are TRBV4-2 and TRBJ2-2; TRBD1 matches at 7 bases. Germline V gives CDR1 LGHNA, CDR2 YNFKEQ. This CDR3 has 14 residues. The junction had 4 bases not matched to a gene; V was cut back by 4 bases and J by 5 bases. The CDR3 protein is CASSPSTGTGELFF. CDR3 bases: TGTGCCAGCAGCCCATCGACAGGGACCGGGGAGCTGTTTTTT.

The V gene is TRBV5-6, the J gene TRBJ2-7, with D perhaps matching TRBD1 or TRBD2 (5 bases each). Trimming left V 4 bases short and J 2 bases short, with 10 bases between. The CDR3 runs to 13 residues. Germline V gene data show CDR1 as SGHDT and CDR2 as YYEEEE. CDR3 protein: CASSPGRTYEQYF. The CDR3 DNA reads TGTGCCAGCAGCCCAGGGAGAACCTACGAGCAGTACTTC.

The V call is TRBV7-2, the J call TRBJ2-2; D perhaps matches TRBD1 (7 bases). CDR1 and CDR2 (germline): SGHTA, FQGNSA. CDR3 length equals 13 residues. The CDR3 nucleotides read TGTGCGGAGGGACAGAAGAACACCGGGGAGCTGTTTTTT. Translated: CAEGQKNTGELFF.

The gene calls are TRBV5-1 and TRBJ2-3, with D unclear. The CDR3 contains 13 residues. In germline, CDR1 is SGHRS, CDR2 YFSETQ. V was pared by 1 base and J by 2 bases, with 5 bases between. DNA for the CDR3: TGCGCCAGCAGCTTGTCGGACACAGATACGCAGTATTTT. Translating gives CASSLSDTDTQYF.

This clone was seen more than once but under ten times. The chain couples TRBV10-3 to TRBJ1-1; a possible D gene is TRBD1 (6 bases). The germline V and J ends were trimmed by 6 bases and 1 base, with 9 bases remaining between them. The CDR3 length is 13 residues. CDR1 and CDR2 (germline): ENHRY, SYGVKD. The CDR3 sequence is CAIRATGNTEAFF. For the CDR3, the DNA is TGTGCCATCAGGGCGACAGGGAACACTGAAGCTTTCTTT.

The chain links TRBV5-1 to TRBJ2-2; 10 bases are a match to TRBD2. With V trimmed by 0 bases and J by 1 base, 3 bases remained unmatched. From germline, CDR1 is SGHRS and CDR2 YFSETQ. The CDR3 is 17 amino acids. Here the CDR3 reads CASSLDSSGGNTGELFF. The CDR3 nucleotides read TGCGCCAGCAGCTTGGATTCTAGCGGGGGGAACACCGGGGAGCTGTTTTTT.